The present entry profiles one TCR beta chain with its context. The antigen is not known. The sample originates from a study of cytomegalovirus exposure and HLA in healthy donors. The PCR employed 60 Vbeta primers together with 13 Jbeta primers. Profiled with immunoSEQ multiplex PCR; TCRdb holds only in-frame clones, not every one. The profile shows 210,000 or so clones, 75% to 85% of them singletons. Findings and limits, study-wide: Highly shared variants forming one cluster were likely a sequencing artifact. Across all donors, roughly uniform sequencing depth was an assumption of the presence/absence analyses. Common viral pathogens seemed, in a later analysis, to connect with several of the most significant clusters.

This CDR3 is 16 amino acids long. V dropped 4 bases and J dropped 8 bases, with 20 bases sitting between them. CDR1 is MGHDK, CDR2 SYGVNS, per germline. This clonotype was obtained from a girl aged 5 to 17 in good health and CMV-seronegative. Sequencing was done on a sample of PBMCs. This chain links TRBV25-1 with TRBJ1-4; D is possibly TRBD1 (5 bases). The CDR3 DNA follows: TGTGCCAGCAGTGCGCGGGGGTGGGAGGGCCAGGAAAAACTGTTTTTT. Its translation: CASSARGWEGQEKLFF. The whole variable domain, filled in from reference TRBV25-1 and TRBJ1-4, reads EADIYQTPRYLVIGTGKKITLECSQTMGHDKMYWYQQDPGMELHLIHYSYGVNSTEKGDLSSESTVSRIRTEHFPLTLESARPSHTSQYLCASSARGWEGQEKLFFGSGTQLSVL.